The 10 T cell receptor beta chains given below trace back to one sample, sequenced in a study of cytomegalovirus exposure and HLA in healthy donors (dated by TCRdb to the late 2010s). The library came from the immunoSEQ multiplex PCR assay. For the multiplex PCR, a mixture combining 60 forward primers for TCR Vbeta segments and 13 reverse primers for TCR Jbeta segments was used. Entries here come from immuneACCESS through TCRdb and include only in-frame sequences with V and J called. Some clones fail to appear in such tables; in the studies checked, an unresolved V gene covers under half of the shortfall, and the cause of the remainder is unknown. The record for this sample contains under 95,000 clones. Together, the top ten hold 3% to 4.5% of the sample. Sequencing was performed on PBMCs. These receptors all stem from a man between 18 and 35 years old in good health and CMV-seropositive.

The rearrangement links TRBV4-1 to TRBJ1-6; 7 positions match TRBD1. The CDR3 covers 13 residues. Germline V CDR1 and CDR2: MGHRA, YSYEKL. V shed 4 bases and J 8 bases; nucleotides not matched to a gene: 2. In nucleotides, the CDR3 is TGCGCCAGCAGCCTGGACAGGTATTCACCCCTCCACTTT. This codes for CASSLDRYSPLHF.

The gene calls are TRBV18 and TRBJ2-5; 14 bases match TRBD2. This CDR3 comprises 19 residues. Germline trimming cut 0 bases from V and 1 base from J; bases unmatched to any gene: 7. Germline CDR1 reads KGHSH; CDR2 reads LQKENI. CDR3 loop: CASSPPGLAGDFGQETQYF. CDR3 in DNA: TGTGCCAGCTCACCACCGGGACTAGCGGGAGATTTTGGCCAAGAGACCCAGTACTTC.

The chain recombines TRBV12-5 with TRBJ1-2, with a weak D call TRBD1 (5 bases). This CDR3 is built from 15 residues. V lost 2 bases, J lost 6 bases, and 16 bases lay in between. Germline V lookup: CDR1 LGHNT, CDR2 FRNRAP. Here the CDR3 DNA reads TGTGCTAGTGGTTTGTACCCGGTAGGGGAAGATGGCTACACCTTC. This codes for CASGLYPVGEDGYTF.

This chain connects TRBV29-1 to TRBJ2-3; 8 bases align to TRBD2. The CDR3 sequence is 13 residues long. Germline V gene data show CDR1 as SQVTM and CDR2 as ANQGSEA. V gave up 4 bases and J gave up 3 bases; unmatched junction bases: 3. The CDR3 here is CSVAGGITDTQYF. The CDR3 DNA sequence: TGCAGCGTTGCGGGGGGGATTACAGATACGCAGTATTTT.

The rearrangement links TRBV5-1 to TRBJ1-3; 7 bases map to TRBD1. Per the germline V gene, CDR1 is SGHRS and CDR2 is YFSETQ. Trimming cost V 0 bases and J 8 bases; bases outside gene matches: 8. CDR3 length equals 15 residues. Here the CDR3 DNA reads TGCGCCAGCAGCTTGGACAGGGGCCCGTTAGACACCATATATTTT. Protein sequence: CASSLDRGPLDTIYF.

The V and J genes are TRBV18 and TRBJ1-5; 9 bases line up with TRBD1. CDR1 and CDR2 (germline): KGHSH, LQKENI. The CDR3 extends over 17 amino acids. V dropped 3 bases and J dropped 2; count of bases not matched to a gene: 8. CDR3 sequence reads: CASSPTTGGIGNQPQHF. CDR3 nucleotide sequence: TGTGCCAGCTCACCGACTACAGGGGGCATTGGCAATCAGCCCCAGCATTTT.

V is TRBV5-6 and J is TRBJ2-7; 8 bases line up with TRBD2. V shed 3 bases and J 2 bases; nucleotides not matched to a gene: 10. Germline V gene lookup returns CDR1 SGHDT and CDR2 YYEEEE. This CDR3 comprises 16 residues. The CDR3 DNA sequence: TGTGCCAGCAGCTACCTCTTCAGCGGGGGTGCCTACGAGCAGTACTTC. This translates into CASSYLFSGGAYEQYF. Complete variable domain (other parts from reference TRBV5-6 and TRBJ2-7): DAGVTQSPTHLIKTRGQQVTLRCSPKSGHDTVSWYQQALGQGPQFIFQYYEEEERQRGNFPDRFSGHQFPNYSSELNVNALLLGDSALYLCASSYLFSGGAYEQYFGPGTRLTVT.

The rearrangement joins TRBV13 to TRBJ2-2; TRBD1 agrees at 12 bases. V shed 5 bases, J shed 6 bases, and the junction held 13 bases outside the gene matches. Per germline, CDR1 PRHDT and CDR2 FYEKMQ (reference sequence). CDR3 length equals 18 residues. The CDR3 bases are TGTGCCAGCAGCCCTCCCCTCGGGACAGGGGGCTCGGCCGGGGAGCTGTTTTTT. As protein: CASSPPLGTGGSAGELFF.

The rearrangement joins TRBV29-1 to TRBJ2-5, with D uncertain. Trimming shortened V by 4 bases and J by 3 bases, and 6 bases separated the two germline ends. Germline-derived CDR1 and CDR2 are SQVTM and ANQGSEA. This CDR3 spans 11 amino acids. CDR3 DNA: TGCAGCGTTGGGCACAAAGAGACCCAGTACTTC. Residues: CSVGHKETQYF.

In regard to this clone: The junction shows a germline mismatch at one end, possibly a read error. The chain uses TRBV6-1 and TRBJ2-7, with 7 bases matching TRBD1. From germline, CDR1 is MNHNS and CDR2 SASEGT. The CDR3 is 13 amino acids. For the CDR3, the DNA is TGTGCCAGCGGTGACAGGGTCTCCTACGAGCAGTACTTC. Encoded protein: CASGDRVSYEQYF.